The present T cell receptor beta chain was sequenced within a study of shared clonotypes between healthy human individuals. Study overall: Each donor's CD8 memory used one plate, CD8 naive two, each CD4 subset three. Study outcomes and limitations: Depth of sequencing was expected to influence donor clonotype sharing.

With regard to this clone: The antigen remains undetermined. The junction departs from germline at one end; a sequencing error may be responsible.

Germline V gene lookup returns CDR1 SEHNR and CDR2 FQNEAQ (reference sequence). CDR3 length: 15 amino acids. Data came from immunoSEQ multiplex PCR; TCRdb stores just in-frame clones and leaves some out. The sample lists fewer than 1.8 million clones; 98% to 99% were seen once. The V gene is TRBV7-9, the J gene TRBJ2-1; TRBD2 aligns across 9 bases. This TCR was recovered from a man aged 30-40 years in good health. The sample taken for sequencing was naive CD4+ T cells sorted from blood. The subset is: CD45RA+ positively selected. CDR3 loop: CASSLAGHALNEQFF. DNA of the CDR3: TGTGCCAGCAGCCTAGCGGGACACGCCCTCAATGAGCAGTTCTTC. Based on the CDR3 plus reference TRBV7-9 and TRBJ2-1, the full variable domain is DTGVSQNPRHKITKRGQNVTFRCDPISEHNRLYWYRQTLGQGPEFLTYFQNEAQLEKSRLLSDRFSAERPKGSFSTLEIQRTEQGDSAMYLCASSLAGHALNEQFFGPGTRLTVL.